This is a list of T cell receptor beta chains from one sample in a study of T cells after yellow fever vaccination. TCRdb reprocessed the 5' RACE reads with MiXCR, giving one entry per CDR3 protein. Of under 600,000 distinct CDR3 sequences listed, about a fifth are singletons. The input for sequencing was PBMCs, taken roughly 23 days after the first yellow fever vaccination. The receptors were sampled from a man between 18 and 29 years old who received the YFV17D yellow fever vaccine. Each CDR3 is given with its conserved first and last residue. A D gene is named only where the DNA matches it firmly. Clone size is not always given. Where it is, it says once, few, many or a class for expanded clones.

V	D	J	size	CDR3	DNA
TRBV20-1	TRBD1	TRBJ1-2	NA	CSADRQGDGYTF	TGCAGTGCAGACCGACAGGGAGATGGCTACACCTTC
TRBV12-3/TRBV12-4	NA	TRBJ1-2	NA	CASSLPPNYGYTF	TGTGCCAGCAGTTTACCGCCAAACTATGGCTACACCTTC
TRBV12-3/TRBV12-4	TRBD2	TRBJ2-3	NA	CASSLDSSGATDTQYF	TGTGCCAGCAGTTTAGATTCTAGCGGGGCCACAGATACGCAGTATTTT
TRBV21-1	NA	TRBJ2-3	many	CASSKESISGGNTDTQYF	TGTGCCAGCAGCAAAGAGTCGATTAGCGGGGGGAACACAGATACGCAGTATTTT
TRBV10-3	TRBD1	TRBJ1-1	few	CAIRGTALNTEAFF	TGTGCCATCAGGGGGACAGCTCTGAACACTGAAGCTTTCTTT
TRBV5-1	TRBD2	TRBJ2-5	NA	CASSLGLAGGYQETQYF	TGCGCCAGCAGCTTGGGACTAGCGGGGGGGTACCAAGAGACCCAGTACTTC
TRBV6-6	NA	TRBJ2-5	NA	CASIQSVGETQYF	TGTGCCAGCATCCAGTCCGTCGGGGAGACCCAGTACTTC
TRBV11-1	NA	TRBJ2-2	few	CASSFGRGHGELFF	TGTGCCAGCAGCTTCGGCAGGGGACACGGGGAGCTGTTTTTT
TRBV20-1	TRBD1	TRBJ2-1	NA	CSARERGDRGYNEQFF	TGCAGTGCTAGAGAGCGCGGGGACAGGGGGTACAATGAGCAGTTCTTC
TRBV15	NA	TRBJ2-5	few	CATSRSLGSETQYF	TGTGCCACCAGCAGGTCTCTGGGCTCAGAGACCCAGTACTTC